This TCR beta chain was profiled in a study of cytotoxic CD8 clonotypes in ibrutinib-treated CLL. Study at large: Partial responses totalled about 24 and complete responses 2; after median around 72 months, about 15 remained remitted and approximately twelve progressed. After treatment lasting a median about 13 months, range 6 to 36, response samples were collected.

For this clone: What it recognizes is unknown.

Overall study findings and caveats: Clonality (at baseline) was higher than in age-matched healthy donors and tracked circulating CD8+ T-cell counts. Ibrutinib response saw clonality rise, and progression saw it return toward baseline.

Per germline, CDR1 MNHEY and CDR2 SMNVEV (reference sequence). CDR3 length equals 14 residues. V dropped 5 bases and J dropped 2 bases, with 12 bases sitting between them. TCRdb's copy holds only in-frame clones and misses some; the assay was immunoSEQ multiplex PCR. Among hundreds of thousands of clones, approximately 67% were seen once, and the ten largest hold under 8%. The material sequenced was PBMCs, taken after 36 months of ibrutinib treatment. V gene TRBV27 combines with J gene TRBJ1-2, with unresolved D. This TCR came from a human donor with chronic lymphocytic leukemia. The CDR3, as DNA: TGTGCCAGCAGTCTCCGCTACGGGAACTATGGCTACACCTTC. It specifies CASSLRYGNYGYTF.